This T cell receptor beta chain was sequenced during a study of CXCR3-negative and CXCR3-positive naive CD8 T cells. Study outcomes and limitations: Both of the naive subsets showed about the same high diversity, but memory CD8+ cells had much less. CXCR3-negative naive cells had less hydrophobic TRB CDR3s than did CXCR3-positive naive cells.

With regard to this clonotype: What it binds is not known.

Germline loops: CDR1 SEHNR, CDR2 FQNEAQ (reference sequence). This CDR3 has 13 residues. Using triplicate sorts, 250,000 to 350,000 cells were collected each time from every CD8+ T cell subset. 5' RACE that incorporated UMI labels was used to prepare the TRB cDNA libraries. With the 5' RACE reads reprocessed, TCRdb shows one record per CDR3 protein and no DNA. The sample table includes fewer than 140,000 distinct CDR3 sequences. The sequence derives from a human donor in good health. Some clones in this sample may be carry-over from other donors' samples. Sequenced sample: naive CXCR3+ CD8+ T cells from blood. The sample's subset: CD45RO-CCR7+CD27+CD95- naive CD8+ T cells expressing CXCR3 (TNR3+). The gene calls are TRBV7-9 and TRBJ2-5. CDR3 region: CASSSGMEETQYF.